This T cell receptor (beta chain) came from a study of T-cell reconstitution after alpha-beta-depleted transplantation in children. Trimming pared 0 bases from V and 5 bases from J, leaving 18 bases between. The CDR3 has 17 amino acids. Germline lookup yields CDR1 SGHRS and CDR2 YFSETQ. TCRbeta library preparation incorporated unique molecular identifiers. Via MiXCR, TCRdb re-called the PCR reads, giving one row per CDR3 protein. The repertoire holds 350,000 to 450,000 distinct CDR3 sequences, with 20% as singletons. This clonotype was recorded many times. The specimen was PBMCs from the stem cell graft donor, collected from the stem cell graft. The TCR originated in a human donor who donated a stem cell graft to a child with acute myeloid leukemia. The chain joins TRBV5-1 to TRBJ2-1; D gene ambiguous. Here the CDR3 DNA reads TGCGCCAGCAGCTTGGGAGTTCTTCGGCGATTGGACAATGAGCAGTTCTTC. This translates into CASSLGVLRRLDNEQFF.